What follows are 22 T cell receptor beta chains derived from one specimen sequenced in a study of blood T cell repertoires in COVID-19. Profiled with immunoSEQ multiplex PCR; TCRdb holds only in-frame clones, not every one. The data contain approximately 220,000 clones, 80% to 90% of them singletons. The specimen sequenced was PBMCs or T cells enriched from blood (not recorded which). These receptors were obtained from a woman aged 40-49 years who had been exposed to COVID-19.

The chain employs TRBV6-5 and TRBJ2-5; TRBD2 is a possible D gene (5 bases). Trimming cost V 2 bases and J 2 bases, with 9 bases left between them. Germline V gives CDR1 MNHEY, CDR2 SVGAGI. The CDR3 extends over 14 amino acids. The CDR3 nucleotides are TGTGCCAGCAGTTACCTCGGGATTCAAGAGACCCAGTACTTC. This translates into CASSYLGIQETQYF.

J is TRBJ2-5 and V is TRBV5-1; D may be TRBD2 (5 bases). This CDR3 is built from 14 residues. The V end lost 0 bases, the J end lost 3 bases, and 9 bases lay between the germline ends. Germline V gene sequence: CDR1 SGHRS, CDR2 YFSETQ. CDR3 DNA: TGCGCCAGCAGCTTGGACGTAGCGAAAGAGACCCAGTACTTC. Amino acid sequence: CASSLDVAKETQYF.

V is TRBV9 and J is TRBJ1-2; tentatively, D is TRBD1 (5 bases). The CDR3 is made up of 16 amino acids. V was trimmed by 0 bases and J by 8 bases, leaving 20 bases between them. Per the germline V gene, CDR1 is SGDLS and CDR2 is YYNGEE. CDR3 nucleotide sequence: TGTGCCAGCAGCGTAGCTCCGGCGGGGGGAGTTTCGGGCTACACCTTC. Translating it yields CASSVAPAGGVSGYTF.

The rearrangement joins TRBV29-1 to TRBJ1-1; weak D call: TRBD1 (5 bases). The CDR3 loop spans 11 amino acids. Deletions cut 3 bases from V and 3 bases from J, with 5 bases between. Germline loops: CDR1 SQVTM, CDR2 ANQGSEA. As DNA, the CDR3 is TGCAGCGTTGAGGGGCACACTGAAGCTTTCTTT. Amino acid sequence: CSVEGHTEAFF. The full variable domain, completed using reference TRBV29-1 and TRBJ1-1, is SAVISQKPSRDICQRGTSLTIQCQVDSQVTMMFWYRQQPGQSLTLIATANQGSEATYESGFVIDKFPISRPNLTFSTLTVSNMSPEDSSIYLCSVEGHTEAFFGQGTRLTVV.

The genes are TRBV18 and TRBJ1-2; TRBD1 matches 7 bases. Trimming removed 2 bases from V and 1 base from J; junction bases left unmatched: 1. The CDR3 loop spans 14 amino acids. Germline lookup yields CDR1 KGHSH and CDR2 LQKENI. The CDR3 DNA reads TGTGCCAGCTCACCAGGGACAGTTAACTATGGCTACACCTTC. This codes for CASSPGTVNYGYTF.

The chain recombines TRBV9 with TRBJ2-3; 12 nucleotides line up with TRBD2. The germline CDR1 and CDR2 sequences are SGDLS and YYNGEE. The CDR3 contains 15 residues. Trimming at V came to 6 bases and at J to 3 bases, leaving 5 bases not matched to a gene. CDR3 residues: CASTLLAGGTDTQYF. In nucleotides, the CDR3 is TGTGCCAGCACCCTACTAGCGGGGGGAACAGATACGCAGTATTTT.

This chain joins TRBV7-9 and TRBJ1-3; no firm D call. Trimming pared 6 bases from V and 0 bases from J, leaving 15 bases between. Germline V gives CDR1 SEHNR, CDR2 FQNEAQ (reference sequence). The CDR3 has 16 amino acids. This CDR3 is CASSPRTVTSGNTIYF. In nucleotides, the CDR3 is TGTGCCAGCAGTCCAAGGACTGTAACCTCTGGAAACACCATATATTTT.

The J gene is TRBJ1-6, the V gene TRBV4-2; possibly TRBD1 for D (6 bases). V gave up 0 bases and J gave up 9 bases, with 18 bases separating them. Per germline, CDR1 LGHNA and CDR2 YNFKEQ. This CDR3 region has 17 residues. The CDR3 reads CASSQDHGGGGGSPLHF. The CDR3 DNA sequence: TGTGCCAGCAGCCAAGATCACGGGGGGGGCGGGGGTTCACCCCTCCACTTT.

V usage is TRBV10-1 and J usage is TRBJ1-5; 9 nucleotides line up with TRBD1. J gave up 4 bases and V 8 bases, and 12 bases lay outside the gene matches. Germline V gene sequence: CDR1 WNHNN, CDR2 SYGVQD (reference sequence). The CDR3 sequence is 16 residues long. Here the CDR3 reads CASLTGTGNWNQPQHF. CDR3 sequence (DNA): TGCGCCAGCCTGACGGGGACAGGGAACTGGAATCAGCCCCAGCATTTT.

The V call is TRBV7-2, the J call TRBJ2-7; 7 bases fit TRBD1. The germline V gene has CDR1 SGHTA and CDR2 FQGNSA. The V gene end was trimmed by 4 bases and the J gene end by 6 bases; junction bases not matched to a gene: 9. The CDR3 loop spans 14 amino acids. The CDR3 region has the DNA TGTGCCAGCAGCTCCAGATCCGAGGGGGCCGAGCAGTACTTC. This gives the protein CASSSRSEGAEQYF.

V and J are TRBV11-1 and TRBJ2-5; no firm D call. With 4 bases removed from V and 0 bases from J, the gap between germline ends came to 6 bases. The CDR3 sequence is 13 residues long. Germline V gene data show CDR1 as SGHAT and CDR2 as FQDESV (reference sequence). This chain's CDR3 is CASSSPDQETQYF. In DNA form, the CDR3 reads TGTGCCAGCAGCTCGCCAGACCAAGAGACCCAGTACTTC.

This sequence joins TRBV7-8 and TRBJ1-1; D uncertain. The CDR3 consists of 15 residues. Germline assignment: CDR1 SGHVS and CDR2 FQNEAQ. The V gene lost 0 bases and the J gene lost 6 bases, with 14 bases spanning the gap. The CDR3 loop is CASSLAGGGVSEAFF. DNA of the CDR3: TGTGCCAGCAGCTTAGCGGGAGGTGGGGTCTCTGAAGCTTTCTTT. Complete variable domain (other parts from reference TRBV7-8 and TRBJ1-1): GAGVSQSPRYKVAKRGQDVALRCDPISGHVSLFWYQQALGQGPEFLTYFQNEAQLDKSGLPSDRFFAERPEGSVSTLKIQRTQQEDSAVYLCASSLAGGGVSEAFFGQGTRLTVV.

The genes are TRBV27 and TRBJ1-2; the match to TRBD1 covers 8 bases. This CDR3 comprises 13 residues. From germline, CDR1 is MNHEY and CDR2 SMNVEV (reference sequence). V was pared by 5 bases and J by 3 bases, with 2 bases of the junction left unmatched. The CDR3 sequence is CASSEGQDYGYTF. The CDR3 nucleotides are TGTGCCAGCAGTGAGGGACAGGACTATGGCTACACCTTC.

This clone was seen more than once but under ten times. The chain recombines TRBV29-1 with TRBJ1-2, with TRBD1 as a possible D gene (5 bases). The V end lost 4 bases, the J end lost 2 bases, and 11 bases lay between the germline ends. Germline CDR1 and CDR2: SQVTM and ANQGSEA. The CDR3 loop spans 13 amino acids. The CDR3, as DNA: TGCAGCGTTGGTGCCGGGGGGAACTATGGCTACACCTTC. Protein: CSVGAGGNYGYTF.

The J gene is TRBJ1-1, the V gene TRBV2; possibly TRBD1 for D (5 bases). The ends were cut back, 4 bases at V and 6 bases at J, with 12 bases in the middle. The CDR3 is 13 amino acids. Germline V gene lookup returns CDR1 SNHLY and CDR2 FYNNEI. The CDR3 protein is CASSGLGGAEAFF. The CDR3 DNA reads as TGTGCCAGCAGTGGGCTTGGAGGGGCTGAAGCTTTCTTT.

This clone was observed a handful of times. The chain recombines TRBV5-1 with TRBJ2-1; D is undetermined. Germline CDR1 is SGHRS and CDR2 is YFSETQ. Trimming pared 0 bases from V and 7 bases from J, leaving 17 bases between. The CDR3 consists of 16 residues. CDR3 sequence reads: CASSLARLSPWNEQFF. CDR3 bases: TGCGCCAGCAGCTTGGCTAGGCTATCCCCTTGGAATGAGCAGTTCTTC.

The chain has TRBV2 and TRBJ2-2; possible D gene TRBD2, 5 bases. Germline CDR1 SNHLY, CDR2 FYNNEI. The V end was cut by 2 bases, the J end by 7 bases, with 17 bases between. The CDR3 spans 16 residues. The CDR3 loop is CASSENSPGGGGELFF. CDR3 DNA: TGTGCCAGCAGTGAAAACAGCCCCGGAGGAGGCGGGGAGCTGTTTTTT.

This clone was counted a few times. The V call is TRBV12-3 or TRBV12-4, the J call TRBJ1-2; D unresolved. The germline V and J ends were trimmed by 7 bases and 5 bases, with 14 bases remaining between them. The CDR3 spans 13 residues. CDR3 protein: CASTPGLRYGYTF. CDR3 sequence (DNA): TGTGCCAGCACTCCCGGTTTGCGATATGGCTACACCTTC.

This chain links TRBV3-1 (or the pseudogene TRBV3-2) with TRBJ2-7; a possible D gene is TRBD2 (5 bases). The CDR3 contains 16 residues. The V gene's germline CDR1 is LGHDT and CDR2 YNNKEL (reference sequence). V was trimmed by 3 bases and J by 1 base, leaving 16 bases between them. The CDR3 loop reads CASSHPAEERSYEQYF. The CDR3 nucleotides read TGTGCCAGCAGCCACCCCGCCGAGGAGCGGTCCTACGAGCAGTACTTC.

This chain connects TRBV19 to TRBJ1-2; tentative D call: TRBD1 (5 bases). The CDR3 has 14 residues. The V end lost 3 bases, the J end lost 4 bases, and 12 bases lay between the germline ends. Germline values: CDR1 LNHDA, CDR2 SQIVND (reference sequence). The CDR3 protein is CASSIWGTPYGYTF. In nucleotides, the CDR3 is TGTGCCAGTAGTATTTGGGGGACTCCCTATGGCTACACCTTC.

In regard to this clone: Other DNA sequences in this sample translate to the same CDR3. J is TRBJ1-5 and V is TRBV18; D call uncertain. Trimming shortened V by 1 base and J by 0 bases, and 7 bases separated the two germline ends. The CDR3 sequence is 15 residues long. Germline values: CDR1 KGHSH, CDR2 LQKENI. Here the CDR3 DNA reads TGTGCCAGCTCACCACGGCAGTCTAGCAATCAGCCCCAGCATTTT. Translating gives CASSPRQSSNQPQHF.

The rearrangement joins TRBV29-1 to TRBJ2-5, with D unresolved. Trimming pared 4 bases from V and 3 bases from J, leaving 9 bases between. The CDR3 length is 12 residues. Germline CDR1 and CDR2: SQVTM and ANQGSEA. CDR3 DNA: TGCAGCGTTGGGGCAGCCGAAGAGACCCAGTACTTC. This encodes CSVGAAEETQYF.